This entry features one T cell receptor (beta chain) sequence. This clone is characterized as medium-sized (0.01 to 0.1%). Its antigen remains undetermined. Per-nucleotide qualities are absent, and no much larger clonotype sits a single base away. As encoded in the germline V gene, CDR1 is SGHTS while CDR2 is YDEGEE. CDR3 length: 17 amino acids, cysteine to phenylalanine. Only CDR3 DNA is held: 51 bases, read in frame from base 1. V lost 0 bases and J lost 0 bases; the stretch between them is 13 bases long. This sample was included in a study of CD4+ T cells in melanoma (dated by TCRdb to about 2022). For the study in its entirety: Neoantigen-specific CD4+ T cells in human melanoma were what the study investigated.

Overall study outcomes, separate from this receptor: According to the report, neoantigen-specific CD4+ T cells in melanoma displayed diverse differentiation states. Neoantigen-specific CD4+ T cells were reported to be correlated with the function of CD8+ T cells, macrophages and B cells.

Library preparation used the immunoSEQ multiplex PCR assay. Drawn from immuneACCESS, this table holds only the in-frame rearrangements with V and J called that TCRdb kept. Clones are partly lost; checked studies trace under half to an unresolved V gene and leave the rest unexplained. The sample profile shows 15,000 to 20,000 clones; 81% of them were found once. The ten largest clones represent about 5% of the sample. Donors were patients with melanoma. The sample taken for sequencing was cells from a culture (not recorded whether cultured in vitro). The rearrangement joined TRBV5-8 to TRBJ1-3; a tentative D call is TRBD1 (6 bases match). The sequence was obtained from a human donor with melanoma. The sequence in DNA is TGTGCCAGCAGCTTGGCCTTTGTAGGGGGCTCTGGAAACACCATATATTTT. Its amino acids are CASSLAFVGGSGNTIYF.